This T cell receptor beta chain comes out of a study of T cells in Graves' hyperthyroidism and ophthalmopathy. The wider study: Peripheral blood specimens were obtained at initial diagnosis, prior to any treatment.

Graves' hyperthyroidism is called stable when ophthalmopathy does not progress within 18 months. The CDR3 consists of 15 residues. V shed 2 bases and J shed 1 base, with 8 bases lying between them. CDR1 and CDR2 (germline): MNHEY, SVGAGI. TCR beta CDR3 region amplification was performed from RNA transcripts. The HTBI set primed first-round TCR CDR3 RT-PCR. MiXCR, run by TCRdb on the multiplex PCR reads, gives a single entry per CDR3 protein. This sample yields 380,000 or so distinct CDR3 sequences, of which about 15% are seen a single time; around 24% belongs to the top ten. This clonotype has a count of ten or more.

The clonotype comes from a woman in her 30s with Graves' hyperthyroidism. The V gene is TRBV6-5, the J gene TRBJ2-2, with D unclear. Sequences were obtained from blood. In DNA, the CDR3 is TGTGCCAGCAGTTACGGGCGGTTGAACACCGGGGAGCTGTTTTTT. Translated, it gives CASSYGRLNTGELFF.